This T cell receptor (beta chain) was sequenced for a study of shared clonotypes between healthy human individuals. General study findings and limits: Among donors, clonotype sharing was expected to be affected by sequencing depth.

Of note for this clone: Antigen unknown.

This CDR3 has 14 residues. V was trimmed by 5 bases and J by 6 bases, leaving 13 bases between them. Germline CDR1 and CDR2: SNHLY and FYNNEI. The protocol was immunoSEQ multiplex PCR, while the TCRdb copy is restricted to in-frame clones and leaves out a portion. The table lists millions of clones, just over 90% of them singletons, with under 0.45% in the top ten. The source is a man younger than 35 in good health. Some clones in this sample may be carry-over from other donors' samples. The sample was naive CD4+ T cells from PBMCs. Subset indicated: CD45RA+ positively selected. V and J are TRBV2 and TRBJ2-2, with a tentative D call TRBD1 (5 bases). CDR3 nucleotide sequence: TGTGCCAGCAGTATCCTGATGGGGCCCGGGGAGCTGTTTTTT. Translation gives CASSILMGPGELFF.